These T cell receptor beta chains were read from a single sample in a study of T cell responses to AZD1222 COVID-19 vaccine. Only in-frame clones appear in the TCRdb table, and some are missing; sequencing was by immunoSEQ multiplex PCR. The data contain 150,000 to 200,000 clones, 85% to 95% of them singletons. The source material was peripheral blood, sampled 28 days after the second AZD1222 dose. The receptors shown here come from an adult who received the AZD1222 COVID-19 vaccine. Each CDR3 is given with its conserved first and last residue. The D gene is left open where the match is weak. Clone size appears in some rows only: once, few, many, or a class for an expanded clone.

D	V	size	J	CDR3	DNA
NA	TRBV12-3/TRBV12-4	NA	TRBJ1-5	CASRAQKHQPQHF	TGTGCCAGCAGAGCGCAGAAACATCAGCCCCAGCATTTT
NA	TRBV5-6	NA	TRBJ2-2	CASSLELAPSPGELFF	TGTGCCAGCAGCTTGGAACTAGCCCCGAGTCCCGGGGAGCTGTTTTTT
NA	TRBV5-5	NA	TRBJ2-7	CASSLGFGYKTVPTPYEQYF	TGTGCCAGCAGCTTGGGTTTTGGCTATAAAACGGTTCCAACCCCCTACGAGCAGTACTTC
TRBD2	TRBV6-5	NA	TRBJ2-5	CASSYSTAGGHETQYF	TGTGCCAGCAGTTACTCGACGGCGGGGGGGCATGAGACCCAGTACTTC
TRBD2	TRBV2	NA	TRBJ2-3	CASSPSAGAGTDTQYF	TGTGCCAGCAGCCCCTCAGCGGGAGCGGGCACAGATACGCAGTATTTT
TRBD1	TRBV5-5	NA	TRBJ1-5	CASSITGDRNQPQHF	TGTGCCAGCAGCATAACAGGGGACCGCAATCAGCCCCAGCATTTT
NA	TRBV29-1	NA	TRBJ1-1	CSVSRTFEAFF	TGCAGCGTCTCTAGGACATTCGAAGCTTTCTTT
NA	TRBV27	NA	TRBJ1-2	CASSTQGPLYGYTF	TGTGCCAGCAGTACACAGGGTCCCTTATATGGCTACACCTTC
NA	TRBV10-3	once	TRBJ1-5	CASQADSRNQPQHF	TGTGCCTCCCAAGCGGACAGCCGTAATCAGCCCCAGCATTTT
NA	TRBV15	NA	TRBJ2-2	CATSLNGGGELFF	TGTGCCACCAGTTTAAATGGGGGCGGGGAGCTGTTTTTT
NA	TRBV30	NA	TRBJ1-2	CAWSVRWNYGYTF	TGTGCCTGGAGTGTACGGTGGAACTATGGCTACACCTTC
NA	TRBV19	NA	TRBJ1-4	CASSIYNPGGNEKLFF	TGTGCCAGTAGTATCTATAATCCAGGAGGGAATGAAAAACTGTTTTTT
NA	TRBV9	NA	TRBJ2-1	CASSVDPSSYNEQFF	TGTGCCAGCAGCGTAGACCCCAGCTCCTACAATGAGCAGTTCTTC
NA	TRBV28	NA	TRBJ1-2	CASSPGGHYGYTF	TGTGCCAGCAGTCCTGGGGGCCACTATGGCTACACCTTC
TRBD1	TRBV2	NA	TRBJ1-5	CASSGMGTGSQPQHF	TGTGCCAGCAGTGGAATGGGGACAGGGAGTCAGCCCCAGCATTTT
NA	TRBV19	NA	TRBJ2-5	CASSILGQKQETQYF	TGTGCCAGTAGTATTTTGGGGCAGAAACAAGAGACCCAGTACTTC
NA	TRBV3-1/TRBV3-2	NA	TRBJ1-2	CASSQGDSGYTF	TGTGCCAGCAGCCAAGGAGACTCTGGCTACACCTTC
NA	TRBV9	once	TRBJ2-2	CASSVGVNRVTGELFF	TGTGCCAGCAGCGTAGGAGTCAACAGGGTGACCGGGGAGCTGTTTTTT
TRBD1	TRBV6-5	NA	TRBJ1-5	CASRDGQGPNQPQHF	TGTGCCAGCAGGGATGGACAGGGGCCCAATCAGCCCCAGCATTTT
NA	TRBV6-5	NA	TRBJ1-5	CASRESGGVNQPQHF	TGTGCCTCCCGAGAATCCGGGGGAGTCAATCAGCCCCAGCATTTT
TRBD1	TRBV11-3	NA	TRBJ2-1	CASSFSQGGYNEQFF	TGTGCCAGCAGCTTTTCACAGGGGGGCTACAATGAGCAGTTCTTC
NA	TRBV11-3	NA	TRBJ2-5	CASSLLAGETQYF	TGTGCCAGCAGCTTACTTGCTGGGGAGACCCAGTACTTC
TRBD2	TRBV11-2	NA	TRBJ2-5	CASSLVGSWARAGETQYF	TGTGCCAGCAGCTTAGTAGGCTCGTGGGCTAGAGCGGGGGAGACCCAGTACTTC
TRBD1	TRBV7-9	NA	TRBJ2-7	CASSQGQGVEYF	TGTGCCAGCTCCCAGGGACAGGGGGTGGAGTACTTC
NA	TRBV5-1	NA	TRBJ2-5	CASSSQGAQGETQYF	TGCGCCAGCAGCTCACAGGGTGCCCAGGGAGAGACCCAGTACTTC
NA	TRBV7-2	NA	TRBJ1-5	CASSLVALGARNQPQHF	TGTGCCAGCAGCTTAGTAGCTCTTGGGGCGCGCAATCAGCCCCAGCATTTT
NA	TRBV7-2	NA	TRBJ2-2	CASSLYTGELFF	TGTGCCAGCAGCTTATACACCGGGGAGCTGTTTTTT
NA	TRBV18	once	TRBJ1-1	CASNPGGNTEAFF	TGTGCCAGCAACCCGGGGGGGAACACTGAAGCTTTCTTT
TRBD2	TRBV19	NA	TRBJ2-7	CASRGGRSPLEQYF	TGTGCCAGTAGGGGCGGGAGGTCGCCCCTCGAGCAGTACTTC
NA	TRBV3-1/TRBV3-2	NA	TRBJ1-4	CASSEYGSENEKLFF	TGTGCCAGCAGCGAATACGGGTCAGAGAATGAAAAACTGTTTTTT
TRBD2	TRBV19	NA	TRBJ2-3	CASSKPSGESTDTQYF	TGTGCCAGTAGTAAGCCTAGCGGGGAAAGCACAGATACGCAGTATTTT
NA	TRBV18	NA	TRBJ1-3	CASSPTRQTAGNTIYF	TGTGCCAGCTCACCCACTAGGCAGACCGCTGGAAACACCATATATTTT
TRBD1	TRBV5-1	NA	TRBJ2-3	CASSSGRGQRTDTQYF	TGCGCCAGCAGCTCTGGAAGGGGGCAACGCACAGATACGCAGTATTTT
TRBD2	TRBV7-9	NA	TRBJ2-1	CASSFPRLAGTMLNEQFF	TGTGCCAGCAGCTTCCCTCGACTAGCGGGAACCATGCTCAATGAGCAGTTCTTC
NA	TRBV5-1	once	TRBJ1-1	CASSLGGQSLGNTEAFF	TGCGCCAGCAGCTTGGGAGGGCAGTCCTTGGGGAACACTGAAGCTTTCTTT
NA	TRBV7-9	NA	TRBJ1-4	CASSYTNEKLFF	TGTGCCAGCAGCTACACTAATGAAAAACTGTTTTTT
TRBD1	TRBV6-1	NA	TRBJ1-5	CASSEARTGHQPQHF	TGTGCCAGCAGTGAAGCAAGGACAGGGCATCAGCCCCAGCATTTT
NA	TRBV2	NA	TRBJ1-5	CASSKGIPPQHF	TGTGCCAGCAGTAAGGGGATTCCGCCCCAGCATTTT
NA	TRBV5-3	once	TRBJ1-5	CARSLRAGSNQPQHF	TGTGCCAGAAGCTTGAGGGCAGGGAGCAATCAGCCCCAGCATTTT
NA	TRBV9	medium-sized	TRBJ1-1	CASSANHNRATEAFF	TGTGCCAGCAGCGCCAACCACAATCGGGCCACTGAAGCTTTCTTT
TRBD1	TRBV27	NA	TRBJ1-2	CASSLSTGVGYGYTF	TGTGCCAGCAGTTTATCGACAGGGGTGGGCTATGGCTACACCTTC
NA	TRBV6-5	NA	TRBJ2-3	CASSYVVTDTQYF	TGTGCCAGCAGTTACGTTGTTACAGATACGCAGTATTTT